This TCR beta chain was captured by sequencing in a study of identical twins. TCRdb fed the 5' RACE reads into MiXCR, producing one record per CDR3 protein. The repertoire holds around 240,000 distinct CDR3 sequences, with 5.5% to 7% as singletons. Healthy Caucasian individuals made up all the donors. There are 14 residues in the CDR3. V dropped 1 base and J dropped 1 base, with 7 bases sitting between them. Germline lookup yields CDR1 MGHDK and CDR2 SYGVNS. Another study also made use of these data, one on yellow fever vaccine responses in identical twins.

The genes are TRBV25-1 and TRBJ2-5; no clear D. The sample consisted of memory (CD45RO+) T cells sorted from blood. The sequence came from a woman under 30 in good health. Here the CDR3 DNA reads TGTGCCAGCAGTGAATCCAGGACCCAAGAGACCCAGTACTTC. Translating it yields CASSESRTQETQYF.